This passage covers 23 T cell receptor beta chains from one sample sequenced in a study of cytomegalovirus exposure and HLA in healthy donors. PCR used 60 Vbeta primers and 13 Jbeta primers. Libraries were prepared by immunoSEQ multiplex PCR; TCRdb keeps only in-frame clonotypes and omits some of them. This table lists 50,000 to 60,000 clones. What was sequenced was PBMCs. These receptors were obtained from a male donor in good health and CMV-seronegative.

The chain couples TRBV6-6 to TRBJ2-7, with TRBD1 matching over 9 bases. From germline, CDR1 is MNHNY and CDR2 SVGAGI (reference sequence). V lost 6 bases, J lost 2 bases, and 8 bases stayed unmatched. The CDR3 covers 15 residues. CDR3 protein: CASSSGQGSAYEQYF. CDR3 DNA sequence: TGTGCCAGCAGCTCGGGACAGGGTAGCGCCTACGAGCAGTACTTC.

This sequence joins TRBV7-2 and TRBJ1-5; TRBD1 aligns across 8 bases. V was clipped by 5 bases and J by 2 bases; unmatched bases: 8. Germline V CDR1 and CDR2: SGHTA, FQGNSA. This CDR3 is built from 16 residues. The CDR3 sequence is CASSKLQGGGNQPQHF. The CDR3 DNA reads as TGTGCCAGCAGCAAATTACAGGGGGGAGGCAATCAGCCCCAGCATTTT.

The CDR3 loop is CASSGGSMQAYGYTF. CDR3 DNA: TGTGCCAGCTCGGGAGGCAGTATGCAGGCCTATGGCTACACCTTC. The genes are TRBV18 and TRBJ1-2; D ambiguous. V dropped 6 bases and J dropped 4 bases, with 18 bases sitting between them. In germline, CDR1 is KGHSH, CDR2 LQKENI. CDR3 length equals 15 residues.

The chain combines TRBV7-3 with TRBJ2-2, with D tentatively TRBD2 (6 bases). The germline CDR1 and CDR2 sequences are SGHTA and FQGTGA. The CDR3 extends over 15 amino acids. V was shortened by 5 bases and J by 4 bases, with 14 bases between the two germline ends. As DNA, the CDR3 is TGTGCCAGCAGCCCGCCCGGGAGCGCCACCGGGGAGCTGTTTTTT. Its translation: CASSPPGSATGELFF.

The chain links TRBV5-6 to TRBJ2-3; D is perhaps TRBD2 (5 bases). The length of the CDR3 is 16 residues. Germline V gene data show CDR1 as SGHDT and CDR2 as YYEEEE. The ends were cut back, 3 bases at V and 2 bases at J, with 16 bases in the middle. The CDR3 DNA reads TGTGCCAGCAGCTCTTCAGCGCAGCGGACCACAGATACGCAGTATTTT. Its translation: CASSSSAQRTTDTQYF.

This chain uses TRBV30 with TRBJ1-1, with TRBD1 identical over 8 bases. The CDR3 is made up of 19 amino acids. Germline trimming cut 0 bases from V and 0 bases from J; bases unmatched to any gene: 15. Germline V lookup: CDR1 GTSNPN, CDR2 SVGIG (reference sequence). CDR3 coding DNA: TGTGCCTGGAGTGTAAACCCCCGGACAGGGCGATTCATGAACACTGAAGCTTTCTTT. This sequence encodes CAWSVNPRTGRFMNTEAFF. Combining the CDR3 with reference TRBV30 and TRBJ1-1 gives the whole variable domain SQTIHQWPATLVQPVGSPLSLECTVEGTSNPNLYWYRQAAGRGLQLLFYSVGIGQISSEVPQNLSASRPQDRQFILSSKKLLLSDSGFYLCAWSVNPRTGRFMNTEAFFGQGTRLTVV.

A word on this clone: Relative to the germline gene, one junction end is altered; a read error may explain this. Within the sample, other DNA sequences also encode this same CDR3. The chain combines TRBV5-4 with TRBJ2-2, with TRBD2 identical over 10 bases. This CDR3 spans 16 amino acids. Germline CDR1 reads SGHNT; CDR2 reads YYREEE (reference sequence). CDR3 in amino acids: CASSLASGRSTGELFF. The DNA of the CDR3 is TGTGCCAGCAGCTTGGCTAGCGGGAGATCAACCGGAGAGCTGTTTTTT.

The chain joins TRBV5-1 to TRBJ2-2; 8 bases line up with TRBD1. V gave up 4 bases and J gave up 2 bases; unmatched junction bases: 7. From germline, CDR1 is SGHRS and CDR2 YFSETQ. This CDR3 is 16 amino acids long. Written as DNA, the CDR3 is TGCGCCAGCAGCAGGCAGGGGGCGGACAACACCGGGGAGCTGTTTTTT. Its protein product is CASSRQGADNTGELFF.

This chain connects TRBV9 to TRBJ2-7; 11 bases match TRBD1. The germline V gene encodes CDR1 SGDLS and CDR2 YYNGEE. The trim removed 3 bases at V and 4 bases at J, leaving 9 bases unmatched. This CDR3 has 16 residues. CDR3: CASSARPGQGGYEQYF. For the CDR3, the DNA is TGTGCCAGCAGCGCCAGGCCGGGACAGGGGGGGTACGAGCAGTACTTC. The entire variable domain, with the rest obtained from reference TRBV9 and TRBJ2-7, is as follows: DSGVTQTPKHLITATGQRVTLRCSPRSGDLSVYWYQQSLDQGLQFLIQYYNGEERAKGNILERFSAQQFPDLHSELNLSSLELGDSALYFCASSARPGQGGYEQYFGPGTRLTVT.

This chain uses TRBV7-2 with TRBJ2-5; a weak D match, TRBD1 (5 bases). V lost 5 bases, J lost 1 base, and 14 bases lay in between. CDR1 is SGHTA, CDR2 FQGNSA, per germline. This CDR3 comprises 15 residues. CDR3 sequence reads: CASSPTQGLQETQYF. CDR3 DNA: TGTGCCAGCAGCCCGACCCAGGGCCTCCAAGAGACCCAGTACTTC.

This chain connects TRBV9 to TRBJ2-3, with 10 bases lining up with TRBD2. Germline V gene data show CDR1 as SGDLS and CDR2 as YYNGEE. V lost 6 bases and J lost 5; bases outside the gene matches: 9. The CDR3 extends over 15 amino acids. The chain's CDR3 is CASNERGGLLDTQYF. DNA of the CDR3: TGTGCCAGCAACGAGCGGGGGGGCTTGTTAGATACGCAGTATTTT.

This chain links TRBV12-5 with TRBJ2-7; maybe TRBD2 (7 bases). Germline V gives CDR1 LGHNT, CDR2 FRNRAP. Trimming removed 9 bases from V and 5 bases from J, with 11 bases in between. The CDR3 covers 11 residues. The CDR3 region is CARGAGDEQYF. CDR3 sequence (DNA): TGTGCTAGGGGGGCGGGAGACGAGCAGTACTTC.

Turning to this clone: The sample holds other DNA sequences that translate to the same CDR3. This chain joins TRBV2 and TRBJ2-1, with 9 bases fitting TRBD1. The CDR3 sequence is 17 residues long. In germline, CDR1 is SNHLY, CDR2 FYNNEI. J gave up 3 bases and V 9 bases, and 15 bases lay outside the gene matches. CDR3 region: CASTGQGWPQLYNEQFF. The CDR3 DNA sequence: TGTGCCAGTACAGGACAGGGGTGGCCCCAGCTCTACAATGAGCAGTTCTTC. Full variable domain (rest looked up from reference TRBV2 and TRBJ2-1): EPEVTQTPSHQVTQMGQEVILRCVPISNHLYFYWYRQILGQKVEFLVSFYNNEISEKSEIFDDQFSVERPDGSNFTLKIRSTKLEDSAMYFCASTGQGWPQLYNEQFFGPGTRLTVL.

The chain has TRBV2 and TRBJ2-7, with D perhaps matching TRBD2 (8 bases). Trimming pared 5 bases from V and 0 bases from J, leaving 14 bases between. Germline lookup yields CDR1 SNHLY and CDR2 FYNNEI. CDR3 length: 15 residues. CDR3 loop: CASSRGGDSSYEQYF. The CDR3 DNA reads TGTGCCAGCAGTCGGGGGGGGGACAGCTCCTACGAGCAGTACTTC.

Here the CDR3 reads CASYQGLAALGEQYF. The CDR3 DNA sequence: TGTGCCAGCTACCAAGGATTAGCGGCGCTAGGGGAGCAGTACTTC. The chain employs TRBV18 and TRBJ2-7; the D gene is possibly TRBD2 (6 bases). CDR1 KGHSH and CDR2 LQKENI come from the germline V gene. The CDR3 is 15 residues long. Trimming took off 7 bases at V and 7 bases at J, with 23 bases between the two ends. The variable domain in full, completed from reference TRBV18 and TRBJ2-7, reads NAGVMQNPRHLVRRRGQEARLRCSPMKGHSHVYWYRQLPEEGLKFMVYLQKENIIDESGMPKERFSAEFPKEGPSILRIQQVVRGDSAAYFCASYQGLAALGEQYFGPGTRLTVT.

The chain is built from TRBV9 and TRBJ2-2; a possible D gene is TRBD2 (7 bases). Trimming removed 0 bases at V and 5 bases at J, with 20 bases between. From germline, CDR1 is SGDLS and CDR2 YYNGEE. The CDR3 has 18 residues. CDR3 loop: CASSVARWGGLGTGELFF. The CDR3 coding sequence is TGTGCCAGCAGCGTAGCGAGGTGGGGGGGCCTAGGGACCGGGGAGCTGTTTTTT.

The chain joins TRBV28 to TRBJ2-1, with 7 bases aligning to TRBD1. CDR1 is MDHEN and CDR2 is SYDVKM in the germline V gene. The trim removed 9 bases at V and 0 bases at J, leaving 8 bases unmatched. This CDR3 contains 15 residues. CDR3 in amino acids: CASLGTASSYNEQFF. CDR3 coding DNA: TGTGCCAGTCTTGGGACAGCGAGCTCCTACAATGAGCAGTTCTTC.

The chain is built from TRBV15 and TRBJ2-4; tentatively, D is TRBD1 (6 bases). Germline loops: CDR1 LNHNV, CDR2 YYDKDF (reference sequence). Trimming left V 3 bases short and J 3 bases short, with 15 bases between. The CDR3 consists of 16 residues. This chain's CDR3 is CATSSKGGEGKNIQYF. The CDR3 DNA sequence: TGTGCCACCAGCAGCAAAGGGGGTGAAGGCAAAAACATTCAGTACTTC.

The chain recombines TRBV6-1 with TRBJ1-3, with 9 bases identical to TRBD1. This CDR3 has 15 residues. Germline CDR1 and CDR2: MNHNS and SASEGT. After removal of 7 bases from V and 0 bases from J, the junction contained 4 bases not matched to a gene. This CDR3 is CASKQGARSGNTIYF. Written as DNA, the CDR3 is TGTGCCAGCAAACAGGGGGCACGCTCTGGAAACACCATATATTTT.

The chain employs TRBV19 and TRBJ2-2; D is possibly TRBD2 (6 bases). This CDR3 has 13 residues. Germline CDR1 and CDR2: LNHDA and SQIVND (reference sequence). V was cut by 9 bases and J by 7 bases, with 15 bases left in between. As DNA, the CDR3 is TGTGCCAGCCGGGACTTATATAGCGGGGAGCTGTTTTTT. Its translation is CASRDLYSGELFF.

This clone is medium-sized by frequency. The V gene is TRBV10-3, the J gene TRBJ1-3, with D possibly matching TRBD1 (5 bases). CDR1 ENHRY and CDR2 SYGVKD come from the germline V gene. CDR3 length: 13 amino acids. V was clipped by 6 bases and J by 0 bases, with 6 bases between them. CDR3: CAIRDSSGNTIYF. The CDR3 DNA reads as TGTGCCATCAGAGACAGCTCTGGAAACACCATATATTTT.

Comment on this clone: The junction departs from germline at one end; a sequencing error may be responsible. This CDR3 reads CASSDGGSSDNEQFF. The CDR3 DNA is TGTGCCAGCAGTGACGGCGGGAGCTCCGACAATGAGCAGTTCTTC. The rearrangement joins TRBV2 to TRBJ2-1; TRBD2 aligns across 7 bases. The germline gives CDR1 SNHLY, CDR2 FYNNEI. The CDR3 runs 15 residues.

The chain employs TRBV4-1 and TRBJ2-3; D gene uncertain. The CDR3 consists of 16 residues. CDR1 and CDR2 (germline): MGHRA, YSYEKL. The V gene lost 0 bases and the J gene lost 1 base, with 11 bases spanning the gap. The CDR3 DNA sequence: TGCGCCAGCAGCCAAGATTGGGCTCTTGGCACAGATACGCAGTATTTT. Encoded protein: CASSQDWALGTDTQYF.